This entry lists 5 T cell receptor beta chains sequenced from one sample in a study of blood T cell repertoires in COVID-19. Here immunoSEQ multiplex PCR was the method, and the copy in TCRdb shows in-frame clones only, minus some. The top ten hold less than 3% of the sample, which has a few hundred thousand clones, roughly nine tenths seen once. The sequencing input was PBMCs or T cells enriched from blood (not recorded which). These receptors were obtained from a woman between 45 and 60 years old who had been exposed to COVID-19.

This rearrangement joins TRBV19 to TRBJ2-1; possible D gene TRBD1, 5 bases. The CDR3 spans 15 residues. Germline lookup yields CDR1 LNHDA and CDR2 SQIVND (reference sequence). Trimming left V 3 bases short and J 3 bases short, with 12 bases between. The CDR3 reads CASSITQGNYNEQFF. For the CDR3, the DNA is TGTGCCAGTAGTATCACGCAGGGAAACTACAATGAGCAGTTCTTC.

The chain carries TRBV6-5 and TRBJ2-3; D perhaps matches TRBD1 (6 bases). The CDR3 length is 15 residues. CDR1 MNHEY and CDR2 SVGAGI come from the germline V gene. Trimming shortened V by 0 bases and J by 6 bases, and 13 bases separated the two germline ends. The CDR3 nucleotides are TGTGCCAGCAGTTACTCGAACTGGGGGCGGGATACGCAGTATTTT. Its protein product is CASSYSNWGRDTQYF.

The rearrangement joins TRBV2 to TRBJ1-5; 10 bases are shared with TRBD1. J gave up 2 bases and V 5 bases, and 3 bases lay outside the gene matches. This CDR3 comprises 15 residues. Per the germline V gene, CDR1 is SNHLY and CDR2 is FYNNEI. CDR3 sequence: CASSTGTGGNQPQHF. CDR3 coding DNA: TGTGCCAGCAGTACCGGGACAGGGGGCAATCAGCCCCAGCATTTT.

The chain has TRBV5-4 and TRBJ1-1; D not certain. The germline V gene has CDR1 SGHNT and CDR2 YYREEE (reference sequence). This CDR3 has 15 residues. Trimming shortened V by 0 bases and J by 1 base, and 10 bases separated the two germline ends. The CDR3 here is CASSLAGVRNTEAFF. The CDR3, as DNA: TGTGCCAGCAGCTTGGCCGGGGTGAGGAACACTGAAGCTTTCTTT.

The CDR3, as DNA: TGTGCCAGCAGCTCACCCGGGGTCTACAATGAGCAGTTCTTC. Translated: CASSSPGVYNEQFF. This chain links TRBV7-2 with TRBJ2-1; D may be TRBD2 (5 bases). The germline CDR1 and CDR2 sequences are SGHTA and FQGNSA. The CDR3 consists of 14 residues. Trimming cost V 4 bases and J 3 bases, with 10 bases left between them.